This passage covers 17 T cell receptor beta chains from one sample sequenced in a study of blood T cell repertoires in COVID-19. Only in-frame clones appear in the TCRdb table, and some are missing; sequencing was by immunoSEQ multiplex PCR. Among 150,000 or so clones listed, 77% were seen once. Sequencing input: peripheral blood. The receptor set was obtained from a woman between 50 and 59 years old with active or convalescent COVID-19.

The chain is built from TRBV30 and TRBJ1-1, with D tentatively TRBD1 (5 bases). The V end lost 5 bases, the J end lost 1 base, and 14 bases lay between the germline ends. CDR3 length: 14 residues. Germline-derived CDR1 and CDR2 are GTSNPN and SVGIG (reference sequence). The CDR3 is CAWGRGGKNTEAFF. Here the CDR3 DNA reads TGTGCCTGGGGCCGGGGGGGGAAGAACACTGAAGCTTTCTTT.

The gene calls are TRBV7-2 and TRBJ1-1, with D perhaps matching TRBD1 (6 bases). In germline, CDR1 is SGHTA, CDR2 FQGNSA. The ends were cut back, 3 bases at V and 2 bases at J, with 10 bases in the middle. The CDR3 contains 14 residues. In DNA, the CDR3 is TGTGCCAGCAGCTTTCGACAGGTTAACACTGAAGCTTTCTTT. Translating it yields CASSFRQVNTEAFF.

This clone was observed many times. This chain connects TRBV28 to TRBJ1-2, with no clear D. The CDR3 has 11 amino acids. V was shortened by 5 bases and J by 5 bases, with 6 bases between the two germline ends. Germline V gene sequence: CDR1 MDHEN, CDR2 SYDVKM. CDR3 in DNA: TGTGCCAGCAGTCACAGATATGGCTACACCTTC. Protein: CASSHRYGYTF.

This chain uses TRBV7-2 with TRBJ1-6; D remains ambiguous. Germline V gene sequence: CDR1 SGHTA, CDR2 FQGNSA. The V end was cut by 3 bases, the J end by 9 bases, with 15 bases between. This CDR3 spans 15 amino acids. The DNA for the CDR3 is TGTGCCAGCAGCTTGGAGGGCCTAGGCGGTTCACCCCTCCACTTT. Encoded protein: CASSLEGLGGSPLHF.

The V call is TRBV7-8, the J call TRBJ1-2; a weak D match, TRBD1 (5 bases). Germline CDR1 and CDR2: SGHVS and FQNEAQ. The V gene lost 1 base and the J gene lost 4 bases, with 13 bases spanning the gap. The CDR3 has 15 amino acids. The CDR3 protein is CASSLDLGGGYGYTF. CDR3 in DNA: TGTGCCAGCAGCTTAGACCTGGGGGGTGGCTATGGCTACACCTTC.

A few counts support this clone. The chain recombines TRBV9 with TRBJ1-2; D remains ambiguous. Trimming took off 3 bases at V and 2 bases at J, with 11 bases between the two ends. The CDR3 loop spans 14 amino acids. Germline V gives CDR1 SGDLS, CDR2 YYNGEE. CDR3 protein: CASSGATGNYGYTF. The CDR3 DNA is TGTGCCAGCAGCGGAGCGACGGGGAACTATGGCTACACCTTC.

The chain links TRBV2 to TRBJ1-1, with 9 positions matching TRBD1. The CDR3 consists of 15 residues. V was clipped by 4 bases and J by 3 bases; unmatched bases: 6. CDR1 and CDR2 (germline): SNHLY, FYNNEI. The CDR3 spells CASSGTGVRDTEAFF. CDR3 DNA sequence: TGTGCCAGCAGTGGGACAGGGGTTCGGGACACTGAAGCTTTCTTT.

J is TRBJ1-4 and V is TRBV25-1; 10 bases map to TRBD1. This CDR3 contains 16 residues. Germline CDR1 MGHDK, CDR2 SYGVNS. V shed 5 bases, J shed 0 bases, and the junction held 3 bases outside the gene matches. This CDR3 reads CASSRGQGPTNEKLFF. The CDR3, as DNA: TGTGCCAGCAGTCGGGGACAGGGGCCAACTAATGAAAAACTGTTTTTT.

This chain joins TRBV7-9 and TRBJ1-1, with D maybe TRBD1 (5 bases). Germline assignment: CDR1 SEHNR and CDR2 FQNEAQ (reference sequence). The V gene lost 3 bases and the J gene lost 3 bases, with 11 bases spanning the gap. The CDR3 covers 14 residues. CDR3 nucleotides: TGTGCCAGCAGCTTCGGGGGACGGTACACTGAAGCTTTCTTT. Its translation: CASSFGGRYTEAFF.

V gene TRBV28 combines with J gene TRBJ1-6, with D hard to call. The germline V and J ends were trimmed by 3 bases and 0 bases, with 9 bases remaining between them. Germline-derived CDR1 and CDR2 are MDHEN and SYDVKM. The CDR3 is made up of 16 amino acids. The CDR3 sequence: CASSFGGHSYNSPLHF. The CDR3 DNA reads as TGTGCCAGCAGTTTTGGAGGTCACTCCTATAATTCACCCCTCCACTTT.

The CDR3 spells CASSLLGIGSNQPQHF. The CDR3 DNA follows: TGTGCCAGCAGTTTACTGGGCATAGGAAGCAATCAGCCCCAGCATTTT. This rearrangement joins TRBV28 to TRBJ1-5, with no clear D. Between the trimmed V and J ends, which lost 2 bases and 1 base, there was a span of 12 bases. The CDR3 extends over 16 amino acids. Germline CDR1 and CDR2: MDHEN and SYDVKM.

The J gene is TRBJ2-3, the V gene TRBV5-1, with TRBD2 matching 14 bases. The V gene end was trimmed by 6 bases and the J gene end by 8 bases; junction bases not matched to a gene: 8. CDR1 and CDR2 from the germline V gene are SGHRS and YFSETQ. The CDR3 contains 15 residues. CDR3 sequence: CASMSTSGGAGTQYF. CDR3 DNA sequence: TGCGCCAGCATGTCGACTAGCGGGGGGGCAGGTACGCAGTATTTT. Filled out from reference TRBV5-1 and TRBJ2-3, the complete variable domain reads KAGVTQTPRYLIKTRGQQVTLSCSPISGHRSVSWYQQTPGQGLQFLFEYFSETQRNKGNFPGRFSGRQFSNSRSEMNVSTLELGDSALYLCASMSTSGGAGTQYFGPGTRLTVL.

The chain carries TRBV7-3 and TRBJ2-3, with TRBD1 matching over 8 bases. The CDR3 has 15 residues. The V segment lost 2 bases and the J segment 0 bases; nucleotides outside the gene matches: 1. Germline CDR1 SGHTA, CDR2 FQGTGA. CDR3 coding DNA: TGTGCCAGCAGCTTATGGACAGGGAGCACAGATACGCAGTATTTT. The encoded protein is CASSLWTGSTDTQYF.

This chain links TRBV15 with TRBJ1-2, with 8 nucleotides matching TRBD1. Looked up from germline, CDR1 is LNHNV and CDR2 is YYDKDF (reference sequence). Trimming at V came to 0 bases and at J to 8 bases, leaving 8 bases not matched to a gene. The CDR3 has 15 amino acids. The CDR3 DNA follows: TGTGCCACCAGCAGAGATGGGGCACAGGGGGAAGGCTACACCTTC. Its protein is CATSRDGAQGEGYTF.

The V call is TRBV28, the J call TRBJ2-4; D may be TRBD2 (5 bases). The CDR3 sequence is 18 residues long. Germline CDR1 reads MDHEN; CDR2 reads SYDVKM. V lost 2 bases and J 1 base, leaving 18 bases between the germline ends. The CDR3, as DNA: TGTGCCAGCAGTTTAAGTGGGTACGGGGTCGCCGCCAAAAACATTCAGTACTTC. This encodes CASSLSGYGVAAKNIQYF. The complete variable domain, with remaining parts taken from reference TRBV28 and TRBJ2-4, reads DVKVTQSSRYLVKRTGEKVFLECVQDMDHENMFWYRQDPGLGLRLIYFSYDVKMKEKGDIPEGYSVSREKKERFSLILESASTNQTSMYLCASSLSGYGVAAKNIQYFGAGTRLSVL.

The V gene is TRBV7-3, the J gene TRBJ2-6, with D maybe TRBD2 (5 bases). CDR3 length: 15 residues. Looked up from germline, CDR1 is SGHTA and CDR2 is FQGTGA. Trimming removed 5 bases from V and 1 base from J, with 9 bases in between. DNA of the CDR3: TGTGCCAGCAGCCAGAGGGTTTCTGGGGCCAACGTCCTGACTTTC. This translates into CASSQRVSGANVLTF. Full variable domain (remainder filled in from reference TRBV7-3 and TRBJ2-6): GAGVSQTPSNKVTEKGKYVELRCDPISGHTALYWYRQSLGQGPEFLIYFQGTGAADDSGLPNDRFFAVRPEGSVSTLKIQRTERGDSAVYLCASSQRVSGANVLTFGAGSRLTVL.

In DNA, the CDR3 is TGTGCCAGCAGCTTTGGCAGGGAAGGCTACACCTTC. This codes for CASSFGREGYTF. The gene calls are TRBV5-6 and TRBJ1-2; D is perhaps TRBD1 (5 bases). Trimming stripped 2 bases from V and 8 bases from J, with 10 bases between. CDR3 length: 12 amino acids. The germline V gene has CDR1 SGHDT and CDR2 YYEEEE.